The table lists the clone carrying this T cell receptor beta chain with a few counts. Antigen unknown. A read error may account for a junction end that differs from germline. Together with a sample-barcoded 5' primer, a J-beta primer mix was included in a second PCR lasting roughly 6 to 12 cycles. TCRdb reprocessed the 5' RACE reads via MiXCR and lists one record per CDR3 protein. In the table there are more than 650,000 distinct CDR3 sequences, about 24% of which are singletons. Per individual sample, total RNA of at least 5 micrograms was extracted. These data belong to a study of blood T cells in healthy people across ages. The overall study: About one barcoded beta molecule per two T cells came from capture by template switching.

The CDR3 loop spans 14 amino acids. The V gene's germline CDR1 is LGHDT and CDR2 YNNKEL (reference sequence). Study-wide results and caveats: In older individuals, TCR beta diversity per million T cells was lower, falling roughly linearly with age.

Material for sequencing was blood. The chain joins TRBV3-1 to TRBJ1-2; D may be TRBD1 (6 bases). This sequence originates from a man between 65 and 79 years old in good health. The CDR3 spells CAGSQDRGARGYTF. The CDR3 DNA reads TGTGCCGGCAGCCAAGATCGGGGGGCGCGAGGCTACACCTTC.